These 29 T cell receptor beta chains were all obtained from the same sample, sequenced in a study of CD8 T cells in ankylosing spondylitis. TCRdb recomputed calls from the 5' RACE reads with MiXCR, one row per CDR3 protein. The sample yields a few hundred thousand distinct CDR3 sequences, about 18% seen once. The sequencing input was blood, either unsorted or a sorted T cell fraction (not recorded which). The receptors were gathered from a male donor with ankylosing spondylitis or in good health (not recorded which).

For the CDR3, the DNA is TGTGCCAGCAGCCCAGACAGCTCCTACAATGAGCAGTTCTTC. Its translation is CASSPDSSYNEQFF. The genes are TRBV28 and TRBJ2-1, with D possibly being TRBD1 (5 bases). Germline V gene data show CDR1 as MDHEN and CDR2 as SYDVKM. There are 14 residues in the CDR3. Between the trimmed V and J ends, which lost 6 bases and 0 bases, there was a span of 9 bases.

The V and J genes are TRBV12-3 or TRBV12-4 and TRBJ2-6; 7 positions match TRBD1. V gave up 6 bases and J gave up 0 bases; unmatched junction bases: 8. The CDR3 extends over 17 amino acids. CDR3 coding DNA: TGTGCCAGCAGGGGAGACAGGGCGATCTCTGGGGCCAACGTCCTGACTTTC. Translated, it gives CASRGDRAISGANVLTF.

This clonotype came up many times. The chain uses TRBV27 and TRBJ1-1; 8 positions agree with TRBD1. Germline-derived CDR1 and CDR2 are MNHEY and SMNVEV (reference sequence). The CDR3 spans 13 residues. Losses at the gene ends were 10 bases for V and 4 bases for J; bases not matched to a gene: 8. CDR3 DNA sequence: TGTGCCACGGGCGACAGGGGTTTCACTGAAGCTTTCTTT. It translates to CATGDRGFTEAFF.

The chain is built from TRBV6-5 and TRBJ2-2; D call uncertain. Trimming stripped 2 bases from V and 0 bases from J, with 7 bases between. Germline CDR1 reads MNHEY; CDR2 reads SVGAGI. CDR3 length equals 15 residues. CDR3 sequence reads: CASSYGPSNTGELFF. Written as DNA, the CDR3 is TGTGCCAGCAGTTACGGACCCTCGAACACCGGGGAGCTGTTTTTT.

The chain links TRBV7-8 to TRBJ2-7; D is undetermined. V lost 0 bases to trimming and J lost 0 bases, with 9 bases between them. Germline CDR1 and CDR2: SGHVS and FQNEAQ. CDR3 length: 15 residues. CDR3 in DNA: TGTGCCAGCAGCTTAGCGCCCGGCTTCTCCTACGAGCAGTACTTC. Protein product: CASSLAPGFSYEQYF.

This clonotype was recorded a few times. V is TRBV29-1 and J is TRBJ2-1; 8 bases match TRBD2. The germline V gene has CDR1 SQVTM and CDR2 ANQGSEA. This CDR3 contains 18 residues. V dropped 7 bases and J dropped 2; count of bases not matched to a gene: 19. The CDR3 nucleotides are TGCAGCGGGGGACCCTTGACCCCTCACGGGAGGGCCTACAATGAGCAGTTCTTC. Protein product: CSGGPLTPHGRAYNEQFF.

The chain is built from TRBV7-9 and TRBJ1-1, with 7 bases fitting TRBD1. The CDR3 runs 14 residues. The junction had 2 bases not matched to a gene; V was cut back by 4 bases and J by 0 bases. The germline V gene encodes CDR1 SEHNR and CDR2 FQNEAQ (reference sequence). The CDR3 DNA reads as TGTGCCAGCAGCTCGACAGGGATGAACACTGAAGCTTTCTTT. This translates into CASSSTGMNTEAFF.

V is TRBV7-9 and J is TRBJ1-5; D is undetermined. V lost 5 bases, J lost 1 base, and 12 bases lay in between. Germline-derived CDR1 and CDR2 are SEHNR and FQNEAQ (reference sequence). The CDR3 has 15 amino acids. CDR3 sequence: CASSPRAASNQPQHF. The CDR3 bases are TGTGCCAGCAGCCCCCGGGCAGCCAGCAATCAGCCCCAGCATTTT. The complete variable domain, with remaining parts taken from reference TRBV7-9 and TRBJ1-5, reads DTGVSQNPRHKITKRGQNVTFRCDPISEHNRLYWYRQTLGQGPEFLTYFQNEAQLEKSRLLSDRFSAERPKGSFSTLEIQRTEQGDSAMYLCASSPRAASNQPQHFGDGTRLSIL.

The V and J genes are TRBV7-9 and TRBJ2-1; TRBD2 agrees at 10 bases. This CDR3 has 16 amino acids. With 1 base clipped from V and 8 bases from J, the junction kept 8 bases outside the gene matches. Per the germline V gene, CDR1 is SEHNR and CDR2 is FQNEAQ (reference sequence). CDR3 amino acids: CASSLEASGSRYEQFF. CDR3 nucleotide sequence: TGTGCCAGCAGCTTAGAGGCTAGCGGGAGTAGGTATGAGCAGTTCTTC.

The rearrangement uses TRBV6-2 or TRBV6-3 and TRBJ2-7; 11 nucleotides align to TRBD2. The CDR3 contains 13 residues. J was trimmed by 5 bases and V by 7 bases; bases with no gene match: 4. Per germline, CDR1 MNHEY and CDR2 SVGEGT. The CDR3 reads CASILAGDHEQYF. The CDR3 bases are TGTGCCAGCATACTAGCGGGAGACCACGAGCAGTACTTC.

V usage is TRBV7-9 and J usage is TRBJ2-1; no firm D call. V was cut by 2 bases and J by 1 base, with 12 bases left in between. The CDR3 runs 16 residues. From germline, CDR1 is SEHNR and CDR2 FQNEAQ (reference sequence). The CDR3 protein is CASSLFSLVSYNEQFF. The CDR3 region has the DNA TGTGCCAGCAGCTTATTTTCCCTGGTTTCCTACAATGAGCAGTTCTTC.

The J gene is TRBJ2-7, the V gene TRBV5-1, with D possibly TRBD2 on 5 matching bases. With 2 bases removed from V and 0 bases from J, the gap between germline ends came to 12 bases. Looked up from germline, CDR1 is SGHRS and CDR2 is YFSETQ. There are 15 residues in the CDR3. The CDR3 DNA reads TGCGCCAGCAGCTTCTCGTTTGGGAGCTCCTACGAGCAGTACTTC. Its protein product is CASSFSFGSSYEQYF. The full variable domain, with the rest looked up from reference TRBV5-1 and TRBJ2-7, is KAGVTQTPRYLIKTRGQQVTLSCSPISGHRSVSWYQQTPGQGLQFLFEYFSETQRNKGNFPGRFSGRQFSNSRSEMNVSTLELGDSALYLCASSFSFGSSYEQYFGPGTRLTVT.

This clonotype was found many times. The V gene is TRBV29-1, the J gene TRBJ2-7, with D possibly being TRBD2 (6 bases). The germline gives CDR1 SQVTM, CDR2 ANQGSEA. The CDR3 totals 14 residues. The V gene lost 5 bases and the J gene lost 4 bases, with 18 bases spanning the gap. The CDR3 loop is CSVRDSGPDYEQYF. CDR3 DNA sequence: TGCAGCGTTAGGGACTCCGGGCCTGATTACGAGCAGTACTTC.

This clonotype was seen a few times. J is TRBJ2-5 and V is TRBV29-1; no firm D call. This CDR3 has 11 amino acids. Trimming took off 4 bases at V and 5 bases at J, with 8 bases between the two ends. CDR1 is SQVTM and CDR2 is ANQGSEA in the germline V gene. CDR3 loop: CSVVARETQYF. The CDR3 DNA follows: TGCAGCGTTGTTGCTCGGGAGACCCAGTACTTC.

The chain links TRBV2 to TRBJ2-7; 9 bases match TRBD2. V lost 8 bases, J lost 6 bases, and 5 bases stayed unmatched. The CDR3 covers 12 residues. The germline V gene encodes CDR1 SNHLY and CDR2 FYNNEI. CDR3 amino acids: CASDRLAAEQYF. The CDR3 DNA reads TGTGCCAGCGACCGACTAGCGGCCGAGCAGTACTTC. Looking up the rest from reference TRBV2 and TRBJ2-7 gives the full variable domain: EPEVTQTPSHQVTQMGQEVILRCVPISNHLYFYWYRQILGQKVEFLVSFYNNEISEKSEIFDDQFSVERPDGSNFTLKIRSTKLEDSAMYFCASDRLAAEQYFGPGTRLTVT.

This clonotype was counted a single time. This sequence may be a read error, since a much larger clone differs from it by one base. V and J are TRBV5-1 and TRBJ2-2, with 10 positions matching TRBD2. The V and J ends lost 4 bases and 4 bases, in that order; junction bases with no gene match: 7. Germline V gives CDR1 SGHRS, CDR2 YFSETQ. The CDR3 is 16 residues long. CDR3 nucleotides: TGCGCCAGCAGCCAACAGCGGGAGGGGGGCACCGGGGAGCTGTTTTTT. Translated, it gives CASSQQREGGTGELFF. The full variable domain, its missing parts supplied by reference TRBV5-1 and TRBJ2-2, is KAGVTQTPRYLIKTRGQQVTLSCSPISGHRSVSWYQQTPGQGLQFLFEYFSETQRNKGNFPGRFSGRQFSNSRSEMNVSTLELGDSALYLCASSQQREGGTGELFFGEGSRLTVL.

This clonotype appeared many times. This chain joins TRBV12-3 or TRBV12-4 and TRBJ2-7; the D gene could be TRBD1 or TRBD2 (5 bases each). The CDR3 totals 15 residues. V was cut by 0 bases and J by 0 bases, with 9 bases left in between. Here the CDR3 reads CASSLAGASSYEQYF. In DNA form, the CDR3 reads TGTGCCAGCAGTTTAGCCGGGGCAAGCTCCTACGAGCAGTACTTC.

The table lists this clonotype with a few counts. The rearrangement uses TRBV9 and TRBJ1-2; TRBD1 is a possible D gene (6 bases). From germline, CDR1 is SGDLS and CDR2 YYNGEE. The CDR3 runs 14 residues. The V and J ends lost 0 bases and 5 bases respectively, with 11 bases between them. The CDR3 bases are TGTGCCAGCAGCGTAGTCGGGGGCGAGTATGGCTACACCTTC. It specifies CASSVVGGEYGYTF.

This clonotype appeared a few times. This rearrangement joins TRBV27 to TRBJ2-6; a weak D match, TRBD2 (6 bases). The CDR3 has 17 residues. CDR1 and CDR2 from the germline V gene are MNHEY and SMNVEV (reference sequence). V was clipped by 0 bases and J by 4 bases, with 13 bases between them. The CDR3, as DNA: TGTGCCAGCAGTTTATCCCAAACGGGGGTGGGGGCCAACGTCCTGACTTTC. Translation gives CASSLSQTGVGANVLTF.

In nucleotides, the CDR3 is TGTGCCAGCAGAAACCTGGGCGACGAGCAGTACTTC. Protein sequence: CASRNLGDEQYF. The V and J genes are TRBV2 and TRBJ2-7; the D is unclear. The V gene's germline CDR1 is SNHLY and CDR2 FYNNEI. This CDR3 comprises 12 residues. V lost 6 bases to trimming and J lost 5 bases, with 11 bases between them.

This clonotype was counted a few times. This rearrangement joins TRBV24-1 to TRBJ2-1, with a weak D call TRBD1 (6 bases). The germline CDR1 and CDR2 sequences are KGHDR and SFDVKD. This CDR3 contains 14 residues. V shed 5 bases and J shed 3 bases, with 10 bases lying between them. This CDR3 reads CATSGAGDYNEQFF. The CDR3 nucleotides read TGTGCCACCAGTGGGGCAGGGGACTACAATGAGCAGTTCTTC.

This sequence joins TRBV7-2 and TRBJ2-1; D is ambiguous. The CDR3 has 16 amino acids. V was clipped by 6 bases and J by 2 bases, with 17 bases between them. Germline CDR1 and CDR2: SGHTA and FQGNSA. CDR3 protein: CASRGHGQLPYNEQFF. The CDR3 region has the DNA TGTGCCAGCAGAGGCCATGGGCAACTCCCCTACAATGAGCAGTTCTTC.

The rearrangement uses TRBV2 and TRBJ2-3; D gene unclear. The CDR3 spans 12 residues. Trimming shortened V by 3 bases and J by 11 bases, and 12 bases separated the two germline ends. CDR1 is SNHLY, CDR2 FYNNEI, per germline. The CDR3 sequence is CASSDVGEGQYF. The CDR3 coding sequence is TGTGCCAGCAGTGACGTTGGAGAAGGGCAGTATTTT.

This chain connects TRBV5-6 to TRBJ2-3; TRBD2 aligns across 11 bases. V trimming: 4 bases; J trimming: 1 base; junction bases outside the gene matches: 2. This CDR3 is 15 amino acids long. From germline, CDR1 is SGHDT and CDR2 YYEEEE. CDR3 residues: CASSLSGRGTDTQYF. The CDR3 DNA is TGTGCCAGCAGCCTTAGCGGGAGGGGCACAGATACGCAGTATTTT.

This clonotype was observed at least ten times. The chain is built from TRBV5-6 and TRBJ2-2; possibly TRBD1 for D (6 bases). Germline V lookup: CDR1 SGHDT, CDR2 YYEEEE. The CDR3 consists of 15 residues. Trimming stripped 4 bases from V and 7 bases from J, with 17 bases between. CDR3 loop: CASSTGFWVVGELFF. In DNA, the CDR3 is TGTGCCAGCAGCACAGGGTTTTGGGTAGTCGGGGAGCTGTTTTTT.

This clonotype was seen only a few times. This chain connects TRBV29-1 to TRBJ2-1, with D possibly called TRBD1 or TRBD2 (6 bases each). CDR1 and CDR2 (germline): SQVTM, ANQGSEA. The CDR3 has 15 residues. The V and J ends lost 6 bases and 1 base respectively, with 16 bases between them. CDR3 sequence reads: CSVGGHILSYNEQFF. The CDR3 DNA sequence: TGCAGCGTGGGGGGACATATATTATCCTACAATGAGCAGTTCTTC.

The table lists this clonotype with a few counts. The CDR3 sequence is CASSQESRVTYEQYF. The CDR3, as DNA: TGCGCCAGCAGCCAAGAGTCCAGGGTTACCTACGAGCAGTACTTC. The chain combines TRBV4-1 with TRBJ2-7; possible D gene TRBD1, 5 bases. CDR1 MGHRA and CDR2 YSYEKL come from the germline V gene. The CDR3 is 15 residues long. V lost 0 bases and J lost 2, with 11 bases in between.

The chain has TRBV18 and TRBJ2-5; a possible D gene is TRBD1 (5 bases). Germline loops: CDR1 KGHSH, CDR2 LQKENI. CDR3 length: 14 residues. V dropped 2 bases and J dropped 7 bases, with 14 bases sitting between them. The CDR3 loop reads CASSPARAQGTQYF. The CDR3 DNA follows: TGTGCCAGCTCACCAGCCAGGGCCCAGGGGACCCAGTACTTC.

Many counts were recorded for this clonotype. The chain links TRBV5-1 to TRBJ2-1; 11 bases agree with TRBD2. Germline CDR1 and CDR2: SGHRS and YFSETQ. The V gene end was trimmed by 0 bases and the J gene end by 6 bases; junction bases not matched to a gene: 2. This CDR3 region has 15 residues. CDR3 residues: CASSLGLAGPNEQFF. The CDR3 region has the DNA TGCGCCAGCAGCTTGGGACTAGCGGGACCCAATGAGCAGTTCTTC.